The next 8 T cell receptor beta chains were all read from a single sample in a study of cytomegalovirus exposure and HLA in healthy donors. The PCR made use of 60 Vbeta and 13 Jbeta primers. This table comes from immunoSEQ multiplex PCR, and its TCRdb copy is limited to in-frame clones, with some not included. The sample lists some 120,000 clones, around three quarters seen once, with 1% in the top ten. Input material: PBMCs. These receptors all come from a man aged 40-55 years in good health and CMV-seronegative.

CDR3 in DNA: TGTGCCAGCAGTCTAGACAGGCTCTATGGCTACACCTTC. Translated: CASSLDRLYGYTF. The chain couples TRBV28 to TRBJ1-2; maybe TRBD1 (6 bases). The V and J ends lost 5 bases and 4 bases respectively, with 11 bases between them. This CDR3 region has 13 residues. CDR1 and CDR2 from the germline V gene are MDHEN and SYDVKM.

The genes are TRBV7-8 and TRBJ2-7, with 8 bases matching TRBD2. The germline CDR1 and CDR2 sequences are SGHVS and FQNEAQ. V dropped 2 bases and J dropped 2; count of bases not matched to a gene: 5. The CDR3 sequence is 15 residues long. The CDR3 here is CASSLPRGGPYEQYF. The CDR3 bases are TGTGCCAGCAGCTTACCCCGGGGGGGGCCCTACGAGCAGTACTTC.

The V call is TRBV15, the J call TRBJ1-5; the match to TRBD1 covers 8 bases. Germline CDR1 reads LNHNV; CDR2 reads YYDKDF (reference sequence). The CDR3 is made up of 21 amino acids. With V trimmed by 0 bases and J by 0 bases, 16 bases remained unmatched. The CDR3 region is CATSREKGIPGQVNSNQPQHF. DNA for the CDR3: TGTGCCACCAGCAGAGAAAAAGGGATACCGGGACAGGTAAATAGCAATCAGCCCCAGCATTTT.

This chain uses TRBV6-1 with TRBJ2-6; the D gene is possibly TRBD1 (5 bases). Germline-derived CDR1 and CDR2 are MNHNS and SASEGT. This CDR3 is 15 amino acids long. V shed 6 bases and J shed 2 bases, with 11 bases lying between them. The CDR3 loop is CASSQQVPGANVLTF. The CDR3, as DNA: TGTGCCAGCAGCCAACAGGTGCCTGGGGCCAACGTCCTGACTTTC.

This CDR3 reads CAWTASGNTIYF. In DNA, the CDR3 is TGTGCCTGGACAGCGTCTGGAAACACCATATATTTT. The chain joins TRBV30 to TRBJ1-3; D uncertain. Per germline, CDR1 GTSNPN and CDR2 SVGIG (reference sequence). V was pared by 4 bases and J by 1 base, with 5 bases between. This CDR3 is built from 12 residues.

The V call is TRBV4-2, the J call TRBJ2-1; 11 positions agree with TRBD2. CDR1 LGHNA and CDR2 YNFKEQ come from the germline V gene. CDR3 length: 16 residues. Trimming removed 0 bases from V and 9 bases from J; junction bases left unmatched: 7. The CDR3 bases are TGTGCCAGCAGCCAAGATCGGGTAGCGGGAGGGGTTGAGCAGTTCTTC. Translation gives CASSQDRVAGGVEQFF.

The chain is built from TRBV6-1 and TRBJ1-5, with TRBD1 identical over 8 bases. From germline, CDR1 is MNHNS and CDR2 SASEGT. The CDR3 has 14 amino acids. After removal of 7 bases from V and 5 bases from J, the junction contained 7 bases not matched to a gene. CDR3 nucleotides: TGTGCCAGCACCATGACAGGGGCCGATCAGCCCCAGCATTTT. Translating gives CASTMTGADQPQHF.

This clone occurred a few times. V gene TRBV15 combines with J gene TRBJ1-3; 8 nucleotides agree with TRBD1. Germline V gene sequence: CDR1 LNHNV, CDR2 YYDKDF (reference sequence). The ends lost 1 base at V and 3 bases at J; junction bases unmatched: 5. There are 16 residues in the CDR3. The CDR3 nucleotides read TGTGCCACCAGCAGAGGACAGGGGCAGGATGGAAACACCATATATTTT. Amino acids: CATSRGQGQDGNTIYF.